This is a list of T cell receptor beta chains from one sample in a study of cytomegalovirus exposure and HLA in healthy donors. Assay used: immunoSEQ multiplex PCR; TCRdb lists only in-frame clones, some missing. The table includes about 160,000 clones, approximately 78% detected once. Sequenced material: PBMCs. The receptor set was obtained from a male donor in good health and CMV-seronegative. Both conserved end residues are trimmed from each CDR3. Each record gives: J gene, V gene, CDR3 protein.

>TRBJ1-2|TRBV6-5
ASRADRGMGGYT
>TRBJ2-7|TRBV4-1
ASSPQGTYEQY
>TRBJ1-2|TRBV7-9
ASSKGDRPKGYT
>TRBJ2-4|TRBV18
ASSRPGASIQY
>TRBJ2-5|TRBV4-1
ASSQDLPDRGETQY
>TRBJ1-1|TRBV25-1
ASKGVLNTEAS
>TRBJ1-2|TRBV6-4
ASSDSKGQGNYGYT
>TRBJ2-7|TRBV5-8
ASSDWTGNYEQY
>TRBJ2-5|TRBV2
ASSGDYDETQY
>TRBJ1-1|TRBV19
ASSVGQLMNTEAF
>TRBJ2-3|TRBV29-1
SARSGASTDTQY
>TRBJ2-3|TRBV7-6
ASSRTGADTQY
>TRBJ2-3|TRBV27
ATKLGSGGFTDTQY
>TRBJ1-2|TRBV6-5
ASSNQGAGYGYT
>TRBJ1-3|TRBV6-5
ASSRQGNIGNTIY
>TRBJ2-3|TRBV2
ASSEGGLAFTQY
>TRBJ2-2|TRBV2
ASRKLVGTGELF
>TRBJ2-2|TRBV7-8
ASSLPDRGSHGTGELF
>TRBJ2-5|TRBV7-2
ASSFGTSGLPSRETQY
>TRBJ1-1|TRBV10-3
ATRQGASTEAF
>TRBJ2-5|TRBV5-5
ASSNPGGGFQETQY
>TRBJ2-7|TRBV5-4
ASSTRDMDYEQY
>TRBJ2-7|TRBV18
ASSPSSGVYEQY
>TRBJ2-5|TRBV28
ASSLVGGVGETQY
>TRBJ1-2|TRBV2
ASSERMGAGGGYGYT
>TRBJ1-1|TRBV27
ASSPGVYGTEAF
>TRBJ1-2|TRBV28
ASRPWQGIHGYT
>TRBJ2-3|TRBV5-1
ASSLASGGTVQTDTQY
>TRBJ1-1|TRBV7-3
ASSRGGAEAEAF
>TRBJ1-1|TRBV6-6
ASNRAGIEAF
>TRBJ2-2|TRBV5-1
ASSLAIADTGELF
>TRBJ1-2|TRBV6-5
ASSTGTGVNYGYT
>TRBJ2-7|TRBV7-9
ASSLVTGGVEQY
>TRBJ2-7|TRBV4-2
ASSPGPTGGAWSVEQY
>TRBJ1-1|TRBV6-5
ASSSPGDRELF
>TRBJ2-1|TRBV6-1
ASSTLAGVGNEQF
>TRBJ2-5|TRBV19
ASSFGGLETQY
>TRBJ2-1|TRBV7-2
ASSLTGQGKNEQF
>TRBJ2-5|TRBV29-1
SVGTSGGVETQY
>TRBJ2-5|TRBV18
ASSPPLQGQETQY
>TRBJ2-7|TRBV19
ASSRGTSGTYEQY
>TRBJ2-5|TRBV28
ASSSPRVGLGTQY
>TRBJ1-1|TRBV6-5
ASSRTGRFNTEAF
>TRBJ2-5|TRBV9
ASSRSGRLAETQY
>TRBJ1-6|TRBV5-8
ASSPLTAPSESPLH
>TRBJ1-6|TRBV5-4
ASSFYFPGQSSYNSPLH
>TRBJ2-6|TRBV7-6
ASRSRADPSGANVLT